Listed below are T cell receptor beta chains from one sample, sequenced in a study of shared clonotypes between healthy human individuals. This table comes from immunoSEQ multiplex PCR, and its TCRdb copy is limited to in-frame clones, with some not included. Of some 1 million clones in the sample, approximately 70% are singletons; the top ten hold about 1.5%. The sequenced material came from memory CD4+ T cells sorted from blood. These receptors originate from a man in his late teens or twenties in good health. The CDR3 runs from the conserved cysteine through the conserved F or W. The D gene is left open where the match is weak. A clone size is listed for some rows: how often the clone was seen (once, few, many), or a class if it is expanded.

TRBJ2-3	TRBD2	TRBV4-1	once	CASSQVAGVTDTQYF	TGCGCCAGCAGCCAGGTAGCGGGGGTAACAGATACGCAGTATTTT
TRBJ2-7	-	TRBV7-9	-	CASSLQGDASEQYF	TGTGCCAGCAGCCTACAGGGAGACGCCTCCGAGCAGTACTTC
TRBJ2-7	-	TRBV7-9	-	CASTRAYRDSYEQYF	TGTGCCAGCACCCGAGCCTACAGGGACTCCTACGAGCAGTACTTC
TRBJ1-2	-	TRBV7-3	-	CASSLTAGVGSGYTF	TGTGCCAGCAGCTTAACTGCAGGGGTGGGGAGTGGCTACACCTTC
TRBJ1-2	-	TRBV30	-	CAWTRNNNYGYTF	TGTGCCTGGACCAGGAATAATAACTATGGCTACACCTTC
TRBJ2-6	-	TRBV7-9	once	CASSLGTNYGANVLTF	TGTGCCAGCAGCTTAGGAACAAACTATGGGGCCAACGTCCTGACTTTC
TRBJ2-7	TRBD1	TRBV6-1	few	CASSTQGTGAVEQYF	TGTGCCAGCAGCACCCAGGGGACAGGGGCCGTCGAGCAGTACTTC
TRBJ2-7	-	TRBV5-1	-	CASSLESESSYEQYF	TGCGCCAGCAGCTTGGAATCCGAGAGCTCCTACGAGCAGTACTTC
TRBJ2-3	TRBD2	TRBV10-3	-	CAITKREGPDTQYF	TGTGCCATCACTAAGCGGGAGGGCCCGGATACGCAGTATTTT
TRBJ2-3	TRBD1	TRBV9	-	CASSVGTPGTGAQYF	TGTGCCAGCAGCGTTGGAACGCCTGGGACAGGGGCGCAGTATTTT
TRBJ1-1	TRBD1	TRBV10-2	-	CASSRTGASTEAFF	TGCGCCAGCAGTCGGACAGGCGCGTCCACTGAAGCTTTCTTT
TRBJ2-1	TRBD1	TRBV25-1	-	CASKGSGRGRDEQFF	TGTGCCAGCAAAGGTTCGGGCAGGGGGCGAGATGAGCAGTTCTTC
TRBJ1-1	-	TRBV6-1	once	CASSEAMTVNTEAFF	TGTGCCAGCAGTGAAGCGATGACGGTTAACACTGAAGCTTTCTTT
TRBJ1-2	-	TRBV18	-	CASSPPGGYYGYTF	TGTGCCAGCTCACCACCGGGCGGCTACTATGGCTACACCTTC
TRBJ1-2	-	TRBV28	once	CASSLAGGSYGYTF	TGTGCCAGCAGTTTAGCCGGGGGCAGCTATGGCTACACCTTC
TRBJ2-1	-	TRBV5-1	-	CASSLTAGTYNEQFF	TGCGCCAGCAGCTTGACGGCGGGGACCTACAATGAGCAGTTCTTC
TRBJ2-2	-	TRBV6-6	few	CASSYSTGAGGELFF	TGTGCCAGCAGTTACTCGACTGGGGCGGGCGGGGAGCTGTTTTTT
TRBJ2-7	-	TRBV2	few	CASSPTLLRSYEQYF	TGTGCCAGCAGCCCGACCCTACTCCGGTCCTACGAGCAGTACTTC
TRBJ2-3	-	TRBV19	-	CASRSTGGASVDTQYF	TGTGCCAGTAGGTCGACTGGGGGGGCGTCCGTGGATACGCAGTATTTT
TRBJ1-1	-	TRBV18	once	CASSPTAGTEAFF	TGTGCCAGCTCACCCACGGCGGGCACTGAAGCTTTCTTT
TRBJ2-3	-	TRBV29-1	-	CSVSTGRALVAQYF	TGCAGCGTTTCTACAGGGCGCGCACTCGTGGCGCAGTATTTT
TRBJ2-7	-	TRBV7-9	-	CASSQGSYEQYF	TGTGCCAGCAGCCAAGGAAGTTACGAGCAGTACTTC
TRBJ2-3	-	TRBV28	-	CASSLTGAGTDTQYF	TGTGCCAGCAGCTTGACGGGGGCAGGCACAGATACGCAGTATTTT
TRBJ1-5	-	TRBV27	-	CASSFRRESNQPQHF	TGTGCCAGCAGTTTCCGCAGGGAGAGCAATCAGCCCCAGCATTTT
TRBJ2-7	-	TRBV27	once	CASSFLSPYEQYF	TGTGCCAGCAGTTTCCTTTCCCCCTACGAGCAGTACTTC
TRBJ2-7	TRBD2	TRBV6-6	-	CASSLAGGNYEQYF	TGTGCCAGCAGCCTAGCGGGCGGAAACTACGAGCAGTACTTC
TRBJ1-5	-	TRBV5-5	few	CASSLVNSNQPQHF	TGTGCCAGCAGCTTGGTCAACAGTAATCAGCCCCAGCATTTT
TRBJ2-3	-	TRBV9	-	CASSVSPPPNTQYF	TGTGCCAGCAGCGTCAGCCCGCCCCCAAATACGCAGTATTTT
TRBJ2-3	-	TRBV6-4	few	CASSEGTSTDTQYF	TGTGCCAGCAGTGAGGGGACTAGCACAGATACGCAGTATTTT